This T cell receptor (beta chain) was found in a study of T cells expressing NK-cell markers (dated by TCRdb to 2018 to 2020). Context from the whole study: In sorted CD3+CD56+NKG2C+, CD3+CD56+NKG2C- and CD3+CD56-NKG2C+ T-cell subsets from 7 to 9 donors, TCR beta-chain repertoires were profiled. Among the eight sequenced donors, only one was HCMV-seronegative, while the other seven were HCMV-seropositive. All eight donors whose samples were sequenced were randomly selected healthy volunteers, three of them men and five women. The libraries were sequenced on Illumina HiSeq 2000/2500, MiSeq or NextSeq, producing 2 x 150 bp reads.

In the germline V gene (reference sequence), CDR1 corresponds to LGHDT and CDR2 to YNNKEL. From the cysteine up to the phenylalanine, the CDR3 has a length of 14 residues. Only the protein sequence is given. The sequencer listed for this sample is Illumina HiSeq 2000. The TCR beta cDNA libraries were made using 5'RACE template switching, a step that added both a universal primer site and unique molecular identifiers. Synthesis of cDNA was primed from the TCR beta constant segment and was followed by two consecutive PCR amplification steps. In the paper's pipeline: Reads were demultiplexed and grouped by UMI with MIGEC, and clonotypes were assembled and quantified with MiTCR. To remove erroneous sequences, TCR cDNA sequences were retained only when supported by two or more reads. The tcR package was used for downstream repertoire analysis, and clonotypes were matched between fractions using CDR3 nucleotide sequence together with V segment. Antigen specificity was annotated against VDJdb with VDJmatch, allowing one amino acid substitution in CDR3. TCRdb reprocessed the reads into one record per CDR3 protein sequence, lacking DNA. None of the V and J calls come from the authors' own analysis; TCRdb made them. The table kept for this sample lists fewer than 400,000 distinct CDR3 sequences. The top ten constitute 4% to 6.5% of the sample.

Points on this clonotype: Its antigen has not been determined.

General study outcomes and caveats: Those dominant clonotypes were again the most abundant among CD3+CD56-NKG2C+ cells in a few donors, at about 25-60.1%. In over five donors, the dominant CD3+CD56+NKG2C+ clonotypes were found to rank among the top 10 CD8+ clonotypes and to make up roughly 1.0-7.0% of CD8+ T cells. It remained unclear whether the expanded NKG2C-expressing T cell clones were specific for HCMV antigens.

HCMV serostatus was determined by detecting HCMV-specific IgG in serum with a commercial ELISA kit. Ficoll density gradient centrifugation was used to isolate peripheral blood mononuclear cells from blood. The V gene is TRBV3-1 and the J gene is TRBJ2-7; TCRdb reports TRBD1, a call that lacks DNA to check it against. The sequence was obtained from a man aged 18-75 years in good health. Sequenced input: blood T cells: a sorted CD56 or NKG2C T cell subset, CD4+ or CD8+ T cells, or bulk PBMC T cells (not recorded which). The CDR3 here reads CASSQTDRKGEQYF.